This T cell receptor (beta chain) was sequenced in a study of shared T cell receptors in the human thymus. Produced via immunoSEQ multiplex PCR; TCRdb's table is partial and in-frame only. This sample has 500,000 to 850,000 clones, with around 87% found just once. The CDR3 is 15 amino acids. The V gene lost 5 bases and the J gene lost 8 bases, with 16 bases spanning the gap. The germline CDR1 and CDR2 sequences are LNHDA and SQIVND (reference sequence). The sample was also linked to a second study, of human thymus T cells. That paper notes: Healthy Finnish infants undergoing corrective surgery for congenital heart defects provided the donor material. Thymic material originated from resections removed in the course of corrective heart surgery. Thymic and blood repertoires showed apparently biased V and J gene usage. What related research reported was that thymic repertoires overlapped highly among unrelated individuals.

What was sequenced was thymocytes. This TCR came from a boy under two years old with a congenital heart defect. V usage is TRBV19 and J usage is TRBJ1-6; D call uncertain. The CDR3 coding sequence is TGTGCCAGTAGTCTAACCCCCAGCGGGCATTCACCCCTCCACTTT. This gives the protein CASSLTPSGHSPLHF.